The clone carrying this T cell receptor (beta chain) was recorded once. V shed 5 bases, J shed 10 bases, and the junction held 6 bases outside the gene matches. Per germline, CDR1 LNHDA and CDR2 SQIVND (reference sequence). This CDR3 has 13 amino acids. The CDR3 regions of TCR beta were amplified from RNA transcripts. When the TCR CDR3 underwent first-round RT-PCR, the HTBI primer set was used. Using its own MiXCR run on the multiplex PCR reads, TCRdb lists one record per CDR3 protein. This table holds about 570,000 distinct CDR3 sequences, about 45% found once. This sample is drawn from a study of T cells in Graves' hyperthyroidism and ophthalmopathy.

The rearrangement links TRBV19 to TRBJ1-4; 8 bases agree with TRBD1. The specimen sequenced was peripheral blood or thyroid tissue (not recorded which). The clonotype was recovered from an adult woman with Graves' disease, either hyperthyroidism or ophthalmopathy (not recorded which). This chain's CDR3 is CASSLGQGGKLFF. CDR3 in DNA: TGTGCCAGTAGTCTTGGACAGGGCGGAAAACTGTTTTTT.